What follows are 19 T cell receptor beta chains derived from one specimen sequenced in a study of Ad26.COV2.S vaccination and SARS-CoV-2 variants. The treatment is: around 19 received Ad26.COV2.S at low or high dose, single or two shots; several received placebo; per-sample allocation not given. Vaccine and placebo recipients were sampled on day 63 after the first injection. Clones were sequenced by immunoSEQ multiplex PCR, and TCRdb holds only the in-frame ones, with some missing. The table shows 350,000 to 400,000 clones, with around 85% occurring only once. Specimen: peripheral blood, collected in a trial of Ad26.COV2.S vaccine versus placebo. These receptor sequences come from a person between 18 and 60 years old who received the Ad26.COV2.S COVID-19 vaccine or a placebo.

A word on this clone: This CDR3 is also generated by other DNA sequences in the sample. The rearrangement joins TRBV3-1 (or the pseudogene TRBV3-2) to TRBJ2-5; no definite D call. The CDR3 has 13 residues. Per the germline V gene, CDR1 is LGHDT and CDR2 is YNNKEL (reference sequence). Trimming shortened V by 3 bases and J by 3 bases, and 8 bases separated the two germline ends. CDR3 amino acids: CASSQAVEETQYF. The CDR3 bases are TGTGCCAGCAGCCAGGCGGTTGAAGAGACCCAGTACTTC.

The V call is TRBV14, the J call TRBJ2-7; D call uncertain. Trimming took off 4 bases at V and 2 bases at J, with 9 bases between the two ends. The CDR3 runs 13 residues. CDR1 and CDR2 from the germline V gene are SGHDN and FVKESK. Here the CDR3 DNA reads TGTGCCAGCAGCCCTGGACGGACCTACGAGCAGTACTTC. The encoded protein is CASSPGRTYEQYF. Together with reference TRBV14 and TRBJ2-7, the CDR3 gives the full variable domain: EAGVTQFPSHSVIEKGQTVTLRCDPISGHDNLYWYRRVMGKEIKFLLHFVKESKQDESGMPNNRFLAERTGGTYSTLKVQPAELEDSGVYFCASSPGRTYEQYFGPGTRLTVT.

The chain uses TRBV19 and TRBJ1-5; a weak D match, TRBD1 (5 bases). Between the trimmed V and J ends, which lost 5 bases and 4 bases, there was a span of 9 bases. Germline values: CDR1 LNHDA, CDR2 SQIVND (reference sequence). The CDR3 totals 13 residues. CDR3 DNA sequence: TGTGCCAGTAGTGGGGGGTTTAATCAGCCCCAGCATTTT. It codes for CASSGGFNQPQHF.

Here the CDR3 reads CASSQEVFLGGGNQPQHF. CDR3 bases: TGCGCCAGCAGCCAAGAAGTTTTTTTGGGGGGAGGTAATCAGCCCCAGCATTTT. This chain links TRBV4-1 with TRBJ1-5; the D gene is possibly TRBD1 (5 bases). The CDR3 totals 18 residues. CDR1 is MGHRA, CDR2 YSYEKL, per germline. V dropped 0 bases and J dropped 4 bases, with 19 bases sitting between them.

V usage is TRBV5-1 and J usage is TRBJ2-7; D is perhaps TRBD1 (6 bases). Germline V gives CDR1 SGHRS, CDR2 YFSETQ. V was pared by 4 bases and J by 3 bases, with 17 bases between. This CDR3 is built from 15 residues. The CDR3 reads CASSGTQGFNYEQYF. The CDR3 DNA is TGCGCCAGCAGCGGGACACAGGGCTTCAACTACGAGCAGTACTTC.

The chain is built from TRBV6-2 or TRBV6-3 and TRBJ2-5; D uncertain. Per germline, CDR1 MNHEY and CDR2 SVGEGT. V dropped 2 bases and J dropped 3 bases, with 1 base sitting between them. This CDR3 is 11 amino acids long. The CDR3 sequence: CASSYKETQYF. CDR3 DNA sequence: TGTGCCAGCAGTTACAAAGAGACCCAGTACTTC.

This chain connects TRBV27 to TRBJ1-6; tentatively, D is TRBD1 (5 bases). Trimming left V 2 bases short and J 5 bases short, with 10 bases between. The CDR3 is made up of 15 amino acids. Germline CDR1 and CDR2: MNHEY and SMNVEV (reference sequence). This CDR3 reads CASSLGGFHNSPLHF. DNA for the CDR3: TGTGCCAGCAGTTTAGGGGGATTTCATAATTCACCCCTCCACTTT.

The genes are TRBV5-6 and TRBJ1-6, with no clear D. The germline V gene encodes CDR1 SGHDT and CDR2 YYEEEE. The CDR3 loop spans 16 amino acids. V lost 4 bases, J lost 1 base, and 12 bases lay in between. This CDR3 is CASSLTGSSYNSPLHF. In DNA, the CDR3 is TGTGCCAGCAGCCTAACGGGTTCATCCTATAATTCACCCCTCCACTTT.

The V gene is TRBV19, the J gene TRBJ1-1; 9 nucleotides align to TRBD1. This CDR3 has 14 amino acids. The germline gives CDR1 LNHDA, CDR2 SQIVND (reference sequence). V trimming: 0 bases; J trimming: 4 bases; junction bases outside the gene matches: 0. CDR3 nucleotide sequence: TGTGCCAGTAGTATAGAGGACAGGGGCACTGAAGCTTTCTTT. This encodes CASSIEDRGTEAFF.

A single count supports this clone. CDR3 nucleotide sequence: TGTGCCAGCAGAGACGGACAGGGAGGTCAGCCCCAGCATTTT. It codes for CASRDGQGGQPQHF. V is TRBV6-5 and J is TRBJ1-5, with 8 bases fitting TRBD1. Per the germline V gene, CDR1 is MNHEY and CDR2 is SVGAGI. The ends lost 6 bases at V and 6 bases at J; junction bases unmatched: 7. The CDR3 consists of 14 residues.

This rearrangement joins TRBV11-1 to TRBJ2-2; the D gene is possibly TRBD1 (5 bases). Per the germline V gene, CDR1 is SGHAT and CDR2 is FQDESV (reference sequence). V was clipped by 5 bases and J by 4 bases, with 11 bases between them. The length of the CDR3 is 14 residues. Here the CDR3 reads CASSSRGATGELFF. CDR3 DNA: TGTGCCAGCAGCAGCCGTGGGGCCACCGGGGAGCTGTTTTTT.

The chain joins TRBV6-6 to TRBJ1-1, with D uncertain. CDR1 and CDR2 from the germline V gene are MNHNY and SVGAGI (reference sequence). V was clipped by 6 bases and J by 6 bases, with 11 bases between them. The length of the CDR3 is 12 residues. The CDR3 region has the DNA TGTGCCAGCAGGGGAGTCTCCGCTGAAGCTTTCTTT. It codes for CASRGVSAEAFF.

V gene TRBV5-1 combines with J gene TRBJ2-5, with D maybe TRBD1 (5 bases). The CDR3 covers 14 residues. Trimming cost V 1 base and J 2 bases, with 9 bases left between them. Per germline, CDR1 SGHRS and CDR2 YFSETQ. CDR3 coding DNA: TGCGCCAGCAGCTTGATGGGGCAGCAAGAGACCCAGTACTTC. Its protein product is CASSLMGQQETQYF.

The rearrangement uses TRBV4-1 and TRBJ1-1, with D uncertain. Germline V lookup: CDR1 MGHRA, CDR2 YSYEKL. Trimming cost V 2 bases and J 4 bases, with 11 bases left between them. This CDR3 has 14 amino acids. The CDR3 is CASSQNRRTTEAFF. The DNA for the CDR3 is TGCGCCAGCAGCCAAAATCGCCGGACCACTGAAGCTTTCTTT.

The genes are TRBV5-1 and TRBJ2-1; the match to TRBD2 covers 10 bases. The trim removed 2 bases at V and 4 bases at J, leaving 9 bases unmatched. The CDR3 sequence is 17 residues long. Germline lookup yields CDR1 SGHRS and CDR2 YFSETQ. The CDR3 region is CASSFAPRTSGYNEQFF. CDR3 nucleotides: TGCGCCAGCAGCTTCGCCCCCAGGACTAGCGGTTACAATGAGCAGTTCTTC.

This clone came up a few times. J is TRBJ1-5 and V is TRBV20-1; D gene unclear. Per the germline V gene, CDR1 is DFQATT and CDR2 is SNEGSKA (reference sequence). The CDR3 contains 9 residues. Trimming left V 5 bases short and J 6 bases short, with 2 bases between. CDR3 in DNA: TGCAGTGCTCGTCAGCCCCAGCATTTT. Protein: CSARQPQHF.

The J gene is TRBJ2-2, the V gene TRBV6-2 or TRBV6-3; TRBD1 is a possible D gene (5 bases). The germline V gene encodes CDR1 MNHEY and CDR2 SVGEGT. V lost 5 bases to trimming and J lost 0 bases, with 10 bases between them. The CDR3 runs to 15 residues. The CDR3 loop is CASSMGQANTGELFF. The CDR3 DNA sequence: TGTGCCAGCAGTATGGGGCAGGCGAACACCGGGGAGCTGTTTTTT.

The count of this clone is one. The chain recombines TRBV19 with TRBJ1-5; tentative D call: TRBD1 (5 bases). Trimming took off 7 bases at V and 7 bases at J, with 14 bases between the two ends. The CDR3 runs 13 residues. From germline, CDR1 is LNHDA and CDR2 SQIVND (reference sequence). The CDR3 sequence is CASKGQGSQPQHF. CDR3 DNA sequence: TGTGCCAGTAAGGGCCAGGGAAGCCAGCCCCAGCATTTT.

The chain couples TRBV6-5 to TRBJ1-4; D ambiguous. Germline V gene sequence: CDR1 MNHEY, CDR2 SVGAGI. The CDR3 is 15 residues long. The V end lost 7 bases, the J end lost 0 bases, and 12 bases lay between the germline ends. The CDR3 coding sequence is TGTGCCAGCATTTTTGATGCCGCAACTAATGAAAAACTGTTTTTT. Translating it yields CASIFDAATNEKLFF.